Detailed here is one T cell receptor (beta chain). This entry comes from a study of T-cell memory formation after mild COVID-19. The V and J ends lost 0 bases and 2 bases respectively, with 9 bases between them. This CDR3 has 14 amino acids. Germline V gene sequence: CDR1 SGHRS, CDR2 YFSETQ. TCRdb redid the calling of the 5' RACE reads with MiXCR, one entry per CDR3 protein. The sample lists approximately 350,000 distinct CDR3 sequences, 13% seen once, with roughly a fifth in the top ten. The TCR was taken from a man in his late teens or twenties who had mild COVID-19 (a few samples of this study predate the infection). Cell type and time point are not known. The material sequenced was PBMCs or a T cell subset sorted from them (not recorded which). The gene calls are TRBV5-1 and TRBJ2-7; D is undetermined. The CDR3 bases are TGCGCCAGCAGCTTGGGGGATGGCCCCTACGAGCAGTACGTC. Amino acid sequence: CASSLGDGPYEQYV.